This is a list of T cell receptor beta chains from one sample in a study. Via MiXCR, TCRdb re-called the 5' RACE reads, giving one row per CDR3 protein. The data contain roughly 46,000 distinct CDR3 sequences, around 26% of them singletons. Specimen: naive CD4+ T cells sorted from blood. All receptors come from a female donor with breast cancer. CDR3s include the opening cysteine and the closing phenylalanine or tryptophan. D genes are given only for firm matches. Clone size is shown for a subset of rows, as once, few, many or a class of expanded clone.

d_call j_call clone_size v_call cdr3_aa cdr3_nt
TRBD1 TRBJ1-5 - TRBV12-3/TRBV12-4 CASSVDRGDQPQHF TGTGCCAGCAGTGTGGACAGGGGGGATCAGCCCCAGCATTTT
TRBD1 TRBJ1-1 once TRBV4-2 CASSQQGGMMNTEAFF TGTGCCAGCAGCCAACAGGGGGGGATGATGAACACTGAAGCTTTCTTT
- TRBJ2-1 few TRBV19 CASSIWREGINEQFF TGTGCCAGTAGTATTTGGAGAGAGGGGATCAATGAGCAGTTCTTC
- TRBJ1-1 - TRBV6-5 CASSYSTHRAQNTEAFF TGTGCCAGCAGTTACTCGACCCACCGCGCCCAGAACACTGAAGCTTTCTTT
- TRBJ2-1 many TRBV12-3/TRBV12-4 CASSPLTYEQFF TGTGCCAGCAGTCCCCTAACGTATGAGCAGTTCTTC
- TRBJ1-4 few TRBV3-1 CASSQGRVTEKLFF TGTGCCAGCAGCCAAGGTCGAGTGACTGAAAAACTGTTTTTT
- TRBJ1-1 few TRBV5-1 CASSLTGRMNTEAFF TGCGCCAGCAGCTTGACAGGACGGATGAACACTGAAGCTTTCTTT
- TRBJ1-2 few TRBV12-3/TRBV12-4 CASSFSGKYTF TGTGCCAGCAGTTTTTCAGGGAAGTACACCTTC
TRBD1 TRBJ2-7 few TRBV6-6 CAAQLLGQGDYEQYF TGTGCCGCCCAGCTCTTGGGACAGGGAGACTACGAGCAGTACTTC
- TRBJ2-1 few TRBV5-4 CASSFGGLTNEQFF TGTGCCAGCAGCTTTGGGGGACTTACCAATGAGCAGTTCTTC
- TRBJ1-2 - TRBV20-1 CSARSKGGGYTF TGCAGTGCTAGATCCAAGGGAGGCGGCTACACCTTC
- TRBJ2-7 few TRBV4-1 CASSGKNYEQYF TGCGCCAGCAGTGGCAAGAACTACGAGCAGTACTTC
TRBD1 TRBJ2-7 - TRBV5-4 CASSFRGTGREQYF TGTGCCAGCAGCTTTCGAGGGACAGGGCGGGAGCAGTACTTC
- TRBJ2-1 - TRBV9 CASSGHQGAYNEQFF TGTGCCAGCAGCGGCCATCAAGGGGCCTACAATGAGCAGTTCTTC
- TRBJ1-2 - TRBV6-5 CASRKSGGSYGYTF TGTGCCAGCAGAAAGAGCGGGGGAAGCTATGGCTACACCTTC
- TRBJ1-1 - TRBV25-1 CASTSGSNTEAFF TGTGCCAGCACGAGTGGGTCGAACACTGAAGCTTTCTTT
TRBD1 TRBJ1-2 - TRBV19 CTSSPRTGFGGYTF TGTACCAGTAGTCCGCGGACAGGGTTTGGTGGCTACACCTTC
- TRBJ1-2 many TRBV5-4 CASSQDQGQGYGYTF TGTGCCAGCAGCCAAGACCAGGGGCAGGGCTATGGCTACACCTTC
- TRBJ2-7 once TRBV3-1 CASSPTWNEQYF TGTGCCAGCAGCCCAACCTGGAACGAGCAGTACTTC
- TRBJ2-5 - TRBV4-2 CASSQVGTGEGETQYF TGTGCCAGCAGCCAAGTTGGAACGGGAGAGGGAGAGACCCAGTACTTC
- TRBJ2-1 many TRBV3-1 CASSQEPQVAQFF TGTGCCAGCAGCCAAGAACCCCAGGTAGCGCAGTTCTTC
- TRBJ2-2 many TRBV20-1 CSASAPSNTGELFF TGCAGTGCTAGCGCCCCTTCGAACACCGGGGAGCTGTTTTTT
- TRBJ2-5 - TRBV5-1 CASSEGSFSGETQYF TGCGCCAGCAGCGAAGGGTCTTTTAGTGGAGAGACCCAGTACTTC
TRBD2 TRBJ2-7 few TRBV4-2 CASTRLAGGPHEQYF TGTGCCAGCACCCGACTAGCGGGAGGGCCCCACGAGCAGTACTTC